These 24 T cell receptor beta chains share one sample of origin, sequenced in a study of beta chain features in type 1 diabetes. Study findings and constraints: The study found moderately but significantly shorter TCRB CDR3s in all four CD4+ subsets of Type 1 diabetes patients.

The isolated RNA, all of it, was reverse transcribed, so expressed TCRB transcripts were what got sequenced. TCRdb's copy holds only in-frame clones and misses some; the assay was immunoSEQ multiplex PCR. The repertoire consists of 100,000 to 150,000 clones, with 9% occurring once and the leading ten covering 0.6% to 0.9%. Their antigens are not known. The sequencing sample was made of central memory CD4+ T cells from blood. These receptors all stem from a man younger than 45 with type 1 diabetes.

The J gene is TRBJ2-5, the V gene TRBV7-2, with TRBD1 identical over 7 bases. Germline CDR1 reads SGHTA; CDR2 reads FQGNSA. The junction had 10 bases not matched to a gene; V was cut back by 1 base and J by 5 bases. The length of the CDR3 is 16 residues. The CDR3 nucleotides read TGTGCCAGCAGCTTAGTTCTAGGGGGCGGCGGGGAGACCCAGTACTTC. This gives the protein CASSLVLGGGGETQYF.

This clone has more than one count but fewer than ten. The chain couples TRBV4-1 to TRBJ1-5, with D possibly being TRBD1 (5 bases). Trimming took 3 bases from V and 0 from J, leaving 9 bases between them. Germline lookup yields CDR1 MGHRA and CDR2 YSYEKL. The CDR3 spans 15 residues. The CDR3 is CASSQDGHSNQPQHF. CDR3 DNA: TGCGCCAGCAGCCAGGACGGACATAGCAATCAGCCCCAGCATTTT.

This chain links TRBV2 with TRBJ1-2, with D maybe TRBD1 (5 bases). V lost 6 bases to trimming and J lost 1 base, with 9 bases between them. This CDR3 has 13 residues. CDR1 and CDR2 (germline): SNHLY, FYNNEI. The CDR3 reads CASSREDNYGYTF. The CDR3 nucleotides are TGTGCCAGCAGCAGGGAGGATAACTATGGCTACACCTTC.

This clone was seen only a few times. The chain uses TRBV11-1 and TRBJ2-5; perhaps TRBD1 as D (6 bases). The germline V gene has CDR1 SGHAT and CDR2 FQDESV (reference sequence). V was clipped by 5 bases and J by 5 bases, with 9 bases between them. This CDR3 is 12 amino acids long. The CDR3 loop is CASSAQGETQYF. The DNA for the CDR3 is TGTGCCAGCAGCGCCCAGGGGGAGACCCAGTACTTC.

The chain combines TRBV7-9 with TRBJ2-5; possibly TRBD2 for D (6 bases). This CDR3 is 15 amino acids long. V was clipped by 1 base and J by 5 bases, with 14 bases between them. Germline V lookup: CDR1 SEHNR, CDR2 FQNEAQ (reference sequence). For the CDR3, the DNA is TGTGCCAGCAGCTTAGACCTAGCGAAACGGGAGACCCAGTACTTC. Protein: CASSLDLAKRETQYF.

The chain employs TRBV30 and TRBJ1-4; D call uncertain. CDR1 is GTSNPN and CDR2 is SVGIG in the germline V gene (reference sequence). This CDR3 region has 13 residues. V lost 4 bases and J lost 7, with 13 bases in between. CDR3 bases: TGTGCCTGGACGAGACACGAACGTGAAAAACTGTTTTTT. This codes for CAWTRHEREKLFF.

The V and J genes are TRBV30 and TRBJ2-1; 7 bases map to TRBD2. Germline values: CDR1 GTSNPN, CDR2 SVGIG (reference sequence). Trimming removed 4 bases from V and 5 bases from J; junction bases left unmatched: 2. CDR3 length: 12 residues. CDR3: CAWTSGNNEQFF. CDR3 DNA sequence: TGTGCCTGGACTAGCGGAAACAATGAGCAGTTCTTC.

This clone was detected only a few times. The rearrangement joins TRBV4-3 to TRBJ2-1; TRBD2 is a possible D gene (6 bases). The V gene lost 3 bases and the J gene lost 7 bases, with 10 bases spanning the gap. The CDR3 runs to 13 residues. Germline loops: CDR1 LGHNA, CDR2 YSLEER. DNA of the CDR3: TGCGCCAGCAGCCAGGGGACTGGGAATGAGCAGTTCTTC. Translated, it gives CASSQGTGNEQFF.

This clone was found a few times. The chain uses TRBV5-1 and TRBJ2-1, with a weak D call TRBD1 (6 bases). V lost 0 bases and J lost 7, with 14 bases in between. There are 15 residues in the CDR3. Germline V gives CDR1 SGHRS, CDR2 YFSETQ. The CDR3 sequence: CASSLGQQGRNEQFF. As DNA, the CDR3 is TGCGCCAGCAGCTTGGGTCAACAGGGAAGAAATGAGCAGTTCTTC.

This clone was counted between two and nine times. The chain combines TRBV19 with TRBJ1-2; TRBD1 agrees at 10 bases. Germline loops: CDR1 LNHDA, CDR2 SQIVND (reference sequence). The CDR3 runs 13 residues. V shed 8 bases, J shed 7 bases, and the junction held 7 bases outside the gene matches. CDR3 in DNA: TGTGCCAGTCTCCGGGACAGGGGATTTGGCTACACCTTC. This gives the protein CASLRDRGFGYTF.

This clone was detected a few times. V gene TRBV6-6 combines with J gene TRBJ1-1; D is ambiguous. Germline V gene lookup returns CDR1 MNHNY and CDR2 SVGAGI (reference sequence). Deletions cut 4 bases from V and 1 base from J, with 10 bases between. This CDR3 comprises 14 residues. The DNA of the CDR3 is TGTGCCAGCAGTTCCCCCGTTCGGAACACTGAAGCTTTCTTT. The encoded protein is CASSSPVRNTEAFF.

CDR3: CASSPNRGLPHEQYF. CDR3 coding DNA: TGTGCCAGCAGTCCGAACAGGGGACTCCCCCACGAGCAGTACTTC. The chain joins TRBV28 to TRBJ2-7, with D perhaps TRBD1 (7 bases). Germline V gene data show CDR1 as MDHEN and CDR2 as SYDVKM. CDR3 length equals 15 residues. Trimming removed 5 bases from V and 5 bases from J, with 19 bases in between.

This clone was seen a few times. The chain is built from TRBV10-3 and TRBJ2-5; possible D gene TRBD2, 5 bases. Trimming took off 5 bases at V and 3 bases at J, with 10 bases between the two ends. The CDR3 contains 13 residues. Germline CDR1 is ENHRY and CDR2 is SYGVKD. The CDR3 loop is CAISQRTEETQYF. The CDR3 nucleotides read TGTGCCATCAGTCAACGGACTGAAGAGACCCAGTACTTC.

The table lists this clone with a few counts. The chain joins TRBV7-6 to TRBJ2-7, with 9 positions matching TRBD1. Looked up from germline, CDR1 is SGHVS and CDR2 is FNYEAQ. With 3 bases clipped from V and 2 bases from J, the junction kept 8 bases outside the gene matches. The CDR3 contains 16 residues. For the CDR3, the DNA is TGTGCCAGCAGCTTGAGTTCGGGACAGGGAACCTACGAGCAGTACTTC. Translating gives CASSLSSGQGTYEQYF.

This CDR3 reads CASSQALYNSPLHF. CDR3 in DNA: TGCGCCAGCAGCCAAGCTCTTTATAATTCACCCCTCCACTTT. The chain has TRBV4-3 and TRBJ1-6; D remains ambiguous. Trimming removed 1 base at V and 4 bases at J, with 5 bases between. CDR1 and CDR2 from the germline V gene are LGHNA and YSLEER. There are 14 residues in the CDR3.

This chain links TRBV7-3 with TRBJ2-3, with D maybe TRBD2 (6 bases). The CDR3 totals 15 residues. Trimming pared 5 bases from V and 0 bases from J, leaving 12 bases between. Germline CDR1 is SGHTA and CDR2 is FQGTGA. This chain's CDR3 is CASSPSGSSTDTQYF. DNA for the CDR3: TGTGCCAGCAGCCCCAGCGGGTCTAGCACAGATACGCAGTATTTT.

V and J are TRBV5-4 and TRBJ2-1; 8 nucleotides match TRBD2. The CDR3 extends over 16 amino acids. Germline CDR1 and CDR2: SGHNT and YYREEE (reference sequence). Trimming cost V 4 bases and J 8 bases; bases outside gene matches: 14. The CDR3 DNA follows: TGTGCCAGCAGCCGCGGCGGGACTAGTATTTCCCATGAGCAGTTCTTC. It is translated as CASSRGGTSISHEQFF.

Notes on this clone: The same CDR3 is also encoded by other DNA sequences in this sample. The genes are TRBV9 and TRBJ1-2; TRBD1 might be the D (6 bases). V gave up 0 bases and J gave up 4 bases, with 13 bases separating them. Looked up from germline, CDR1 is SGDLS and CDR2 is YYNGEE. The CDR3 runs to 15 residues. The CDR3 protein is CASSVDGDRPYGYTF. As DNA, the CDR3 is TGTGCCAGCAGCGTAGATGGAGACAGGCCCTATGGCTACACCTTC.

V gene TRBV5-4 combines with J gene TRBJ2-5; tentative D call: TRBD2 (7 bases). CDR3 length: 14 residues. Deletions cut 4 bases from V and 4 bases from J, with 14 bases between. Germline V gene lookup returns CDR1 SGHNT and CDR2 YYREEE (reference sequence). The CDR3 region has the DNA TGTGCCAGCAGCGCGCCGGGGGGCGCAGAGACCCAGTACTTC. This gives the protein CASSAPGGAETQYF.

The chain links TRBV29-1 to TRBJ2-7; the match to TRBD1 covers 7 bases. CDR3 length: 12 amino acids. Germline trimming cut 2 bases from V and 9 bases from J; bases unmatched to any gene: 7. Germline values: CDR1 SQVTM, CDR2 ANQGSEA. The CDR3 nucleotides read TGCAGCGTTGAAACCGGGACAGTTGCGCAGTACTTC. Its translation is CSVETGTVAQYF.

The chain couples TRBV5-4 to TRBJ2-7, with 10 nucleotides matching TRBD2. Germline CDR1 and CDR2: SGHNT and YYREEE (reference sequence). Trimming removed 4 bases from V and 2 bases from J; junction bases left unmatched: 6. This CDR3 contains 15 residues. Written as DNA, the CDR3 is TGTGCCAGCAGCCAGCTAGCGGGGGCCACCTACGAGCAGTACTTC. This encodes CASSQLAGATYEQYF.

The V call is TRBV5-5, the J call TRBJ1-2; D ambiguous. Germline CDR1 is SGHKS and CDR2 is YYEKEE (reference sequence). Between the trimmed V and J ends, which lost 4 bases and 4 bases, there was a span of 17 bases. This CDR3 comprises 15 residues. This CDR3 is CASSVGVADFYGYTF. The CDR3 nucleotides are TGTGCCAGCAGCGTCGGAGTTGCGGATTTCTATGGCTACACCTTC.

This clone appeared a few times. This sequence joins TRBV7-6 and TRBJ1-3; D is perhaps TRBD1 (6 bases). This CDR3 has 15 residues. Per germline, CDR1 SGHVS and CDR2 FNYEAQ. V lost 0 bases, J lost 2 bases, and 8 bases lay in between. The CDR3 nucleotides read TGTGCCAGCAGCTTAGCATCAGGGGCTGGAAACACCATATATTTT. This sequence encodes CASSLASGAGNTIYF.

This clone was observed a few times. V is TRBV25-1 and J is TRBJ1-2; 10 nucleotides match TRBD1. The CDR3 totals 13 residues. Germline CDR1 and CDR2: MGHDK and SYGVNS. V lost 3 bases, J lost 7 bases, and 2 bases stayed unmatched. The CDR3 nucleotides are TGTGCCAGCAGTGAGACAGGGGGCCCTGGCTACACCTTC. Translation gives CASSETGGPGYTF.